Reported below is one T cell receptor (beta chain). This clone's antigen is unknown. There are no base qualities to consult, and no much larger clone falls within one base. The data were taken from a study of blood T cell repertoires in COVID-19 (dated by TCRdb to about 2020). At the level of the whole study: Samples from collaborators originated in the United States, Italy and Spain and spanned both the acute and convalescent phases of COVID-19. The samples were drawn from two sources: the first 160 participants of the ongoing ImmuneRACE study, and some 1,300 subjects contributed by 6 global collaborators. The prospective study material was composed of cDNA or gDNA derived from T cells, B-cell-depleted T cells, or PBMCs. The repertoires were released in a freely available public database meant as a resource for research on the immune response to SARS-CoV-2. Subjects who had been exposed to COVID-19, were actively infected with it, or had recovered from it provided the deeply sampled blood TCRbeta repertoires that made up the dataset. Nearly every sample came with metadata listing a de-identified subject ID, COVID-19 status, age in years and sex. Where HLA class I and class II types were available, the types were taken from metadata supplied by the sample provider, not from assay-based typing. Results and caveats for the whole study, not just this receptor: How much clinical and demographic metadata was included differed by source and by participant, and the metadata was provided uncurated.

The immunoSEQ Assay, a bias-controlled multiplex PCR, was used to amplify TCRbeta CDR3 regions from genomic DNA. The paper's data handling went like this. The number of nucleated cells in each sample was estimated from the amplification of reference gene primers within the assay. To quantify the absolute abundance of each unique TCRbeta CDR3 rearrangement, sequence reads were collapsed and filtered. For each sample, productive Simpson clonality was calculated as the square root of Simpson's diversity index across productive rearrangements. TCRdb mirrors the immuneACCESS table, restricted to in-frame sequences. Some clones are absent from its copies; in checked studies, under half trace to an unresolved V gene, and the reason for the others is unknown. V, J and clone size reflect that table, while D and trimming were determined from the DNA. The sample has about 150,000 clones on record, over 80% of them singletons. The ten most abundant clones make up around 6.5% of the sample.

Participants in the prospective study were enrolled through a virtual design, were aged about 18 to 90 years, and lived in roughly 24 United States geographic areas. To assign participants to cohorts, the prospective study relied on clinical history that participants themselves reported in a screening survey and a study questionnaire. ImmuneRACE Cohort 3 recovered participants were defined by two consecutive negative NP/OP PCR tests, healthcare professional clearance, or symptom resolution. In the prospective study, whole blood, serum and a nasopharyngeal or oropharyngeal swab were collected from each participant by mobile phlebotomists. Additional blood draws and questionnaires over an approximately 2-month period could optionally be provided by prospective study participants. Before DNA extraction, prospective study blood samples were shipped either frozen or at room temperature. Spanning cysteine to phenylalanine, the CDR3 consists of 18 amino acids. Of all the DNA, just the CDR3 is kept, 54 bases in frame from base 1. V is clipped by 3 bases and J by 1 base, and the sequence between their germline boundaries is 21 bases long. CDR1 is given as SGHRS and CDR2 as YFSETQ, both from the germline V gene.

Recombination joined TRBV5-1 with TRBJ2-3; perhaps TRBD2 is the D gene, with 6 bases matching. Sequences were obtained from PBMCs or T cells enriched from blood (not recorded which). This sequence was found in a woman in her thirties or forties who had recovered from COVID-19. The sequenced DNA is TGCGCCAGCAGCTCCGGGACTCAGGGTTTATTTGGCACAGATACGCAGTATTTT. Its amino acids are CASSSGTQGLFGTDTQYF.